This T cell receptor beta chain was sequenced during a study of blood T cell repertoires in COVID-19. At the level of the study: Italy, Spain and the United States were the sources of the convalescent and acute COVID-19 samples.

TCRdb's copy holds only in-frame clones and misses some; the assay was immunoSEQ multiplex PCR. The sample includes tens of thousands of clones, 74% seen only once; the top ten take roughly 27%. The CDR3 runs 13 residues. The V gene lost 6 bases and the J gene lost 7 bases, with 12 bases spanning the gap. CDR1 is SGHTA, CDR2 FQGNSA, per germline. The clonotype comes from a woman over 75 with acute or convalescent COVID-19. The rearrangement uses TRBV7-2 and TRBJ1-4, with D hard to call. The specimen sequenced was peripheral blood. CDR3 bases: TGTGCCAGCAGGGTCCAACCAGGTGAAAAACTGTTTTTT. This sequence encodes CASRVQPGEKLFF.